This TCR beta chain was captured by sequencing in a study of cytomegalovirus exposure and HLA in healthy donors. This CDR3 is 16 amino acids long. CDR1 is LGHNA and CDR2 is YSLEER in the germline V gene. V lost 2 bases to trimming and J lost 8 bases; unmatched junction nucleotides: 10. PCR primers comprised 60 Vbeta and 13 Jbeta primers. This table comes from immunoSEQ multiplex PCR, and its TCRdb copy is limited to in-frame clones, with some not included. Of 150,000 or so clones in the sample, almost 85% are singletons; the top ten hold 4.5% to 6%. Sequenced: PBMCs. The genes are TRBV4-3 and TRBJ2-1, with TRBD2 identical over 9 bases. The receptor's source is a man aged 25-45 years in good health and CMV-seropositive. The CDR3 nucleotides are TGCGCCAGCAGCCAAAGTATTAGCGGGGGCCCGGATGAGCAGTTCTTC. It yields the protein CASSQSISGGPDEQFF.